The 24 T cell receptor beta chains given below trace back to one sample, sequenced in a study of T-cell reconstitution after alpha-beta-depleted transplantation in children. A library of TCRbeta sequences, prepared with unique molecular identifiers, was generated. Via MiXCR, TCRdb re-called the PCR reads, giving one row per CDR3 protein. Found here are 580,000 or so distinct CDR3 sequences, roughly 24% of them singletons; the top ten hold approximately 14%. This specimen was PBMCs, mostly from graft donor cells, taken 360 days after TCRalphabeta/CD19-depleted stem cell transplant. The receptors originated from a boy in the first two years of life who had a stem cell transplant for acute myeloid leukemia, so the T cells may come from the graft donor.

In its sample, this clonotype was seen many times. V usage is TRBV5-1 and J usage is TRBJ2-7; D is uncertain. This CDR3 contains 15 residues. The germline V gene has CDR1 SGHRS and CDR2 YFSETQ. Trimming stripped 0 bases from V and 5 bases from J, with 15 bases between. The CDR3 DNA reads as TGCGCCAGCAGCTTGGCCAGTCCTAAGGTGGACGAGCAGTACGTC. Translated: CASSLASPKVDEQYV.

This clonotype was recorded many times. J is TRBJ2-3 and V is TRBV29-1, with no clear D. Germline CDR1 is SQVTM and CDR2 is ANQGSEA. This CDR3 region has 15 residues. V was shortened by 2 bases and J by 4 bases, with 16 bases between the two germline ends. The CDR3: CSVELQEGIADTQYF. CDR3 DNA sequence: TGCAGCGTTGAACTTCAGGAAGGAATAGCAGATACGCAGTATTTT.

This clonotype was recorded many times. The V call is TRBV29-1, the J call TRBJ2-1; maybe TRBD2 (5 bases). Germline CDR1 and CDR2: SQVTM and ANQGSEA. The CDR3 contains 12 residues. The V end was cut by 6 bases, the J end by 3 bases, with 9 bases between. As DNA, the CDR3 is TGCAGCGTGGACCGGGACTACAATGAGCAGTTCTTC. This translates into CSVDRDYNEQFF.

This clonotype was seen more than once but under ten times. This rearrangement joins TRBV20-1 to TRBJ2-4; D gene unclear. This CDR3 is 13 amino acids long. Germline V gene data show CDR1 as DFQATT and CDR2 as SNEGSKA (reference sequence). Trimming took 3 bases from V and 1 from J, leaving 7 bases between them. The CDR3 DNA is TGCAGTGCTAGTAGGTTTGCCAAAAACATTCAGTACTTC. Translated: CSASRFAKNIQYF.

To note about this clonotype: This likely comes from a read error, as the CDR3 has no conserved phenylalanine or tryptophan at its end. The V gene is TRBV29-1, the J gene TRBJ1-1; perhaps TRBD1 as D (5 bases). V lost 5 bases and J 10 bases, leaving 11 bases between the germline ends. The germline gives CDR1 SQVTM, CDR2 ANQGSEA. The CDR3 totals 10 residues. CDR3 sequence reads: CSVLGGGAFI. Here the CDR3 DNA reads TGCAGCGTTCTAGGCGGGGGAGCTTTCATT.

This clonotype appeared many times. The V call is TRBV29-1, the J call TRBJ2-1, with 8 bases matching TRBD1. This CDR3 has 12 amino acids. Germline V gene lookup returns CDR1 SQVTM and CDR2 ANQGSEA. J lost 4 bases, V lost 7 bases, and 3 bases had no gene match. The DNA of the CDR3 is TGCAGCGCCGGGACAGGATACAATGAGCAGTTCTTC. It yields the protein CSAGTGYNEQFF.

V gene TRBV5-1 combines with J gene TRBJ2-3; D remains ambiguous. The germline V gene has CDR1 SGHRS and CDR2 YFSETQ. This CDR3 spans 14 amino acids. Trimming removed 8 bases at V and 0 bases at J, with 13 bases between. The CDR3 DNA sequence: TGCGCCAGTGGGCGGCTGACTAGCACAGATACGCAGTATTTT. Translating it yields CASGRLTSTDTQYF.

In this sample, this clonotype turned up many times. The chain couples TRBV29-1 to TRBJ2-5; 10 bases map to TRBD2. This CDR3 region has 15 residues. The V gene's germline CDR1 is SQVTM and CDR2 ANQGSEA. The V gene end was trimmed by 1 base and the J gene end by 4 bases; junction bases not matched to a gene: 6. As DNA, the CDR3 is TGCAGCGTTGAAGCAAGACTAGCGGGTTCAGAGACCCAGTACTTC. This sequence encodes CSVEARLAGSETQYF.

This clonotype was seen many times. The chain carries TRBV20-1 and TRBJ2-7; 8 bases agree with TRBD1. This CDR3 is built from 14 residues. The germline gives CDR1 DFQATT, CDR2 SNEGSKA (reference sequence). V lost 5 bases, J lost 2 bases, and 8 bases stayed unmatched. CDR3 sequence reads: CSAQDRDRPYEQYF. DNA for the CDR3: TGCAGTGCTCAAGACAGGGACAGGCCCTACGAGCAGTACTTC.

In this sample, this clonotype turned up many times. This chain uses TRBV7-9 with TRBJ1-1, with TRBD1 as a possible D gene (5 bases). Germline V CDR1 and CDR2: SEHNR, FQNEAQ (reference sequence). The CDR3 contains 13 residues. V lost 1 base to trimming and J lost 4 bases, with 7 bases between them. In DNA form, the CDR3 reads TGTGCCAGCAGCTTAGAAGACAGCACTGAAGCTTTCTTT. Its protein product is CASSLEDSTEAFF.

This clonotype was recorded many times. The chain has TRBV12-3 or TRBV12-4 and TRBJ1-2; D is uncertain. Trimming removed 2 bases from V and 0 bases from J, with 4 bases in between. The CDR3 extends over 13 amino acids. CDR3 DNA: TGTGCCAGCAGTTTATACTCTAACTATGGCTACACCTTC. Its translation is CASSLYSNYGYTF.

The chain employs TRBV6-5 and TRBJ2-1; tentative D call: TRBD2 (5 bases). Per the germline V gene, CDR1 is MNHEY and CDR2 is SVGAGI. This CDR3 is 16 amino acids long. Trimming left V 8 bases short and J 7 bases short, with 24 bases between. The CDR3 is CASGYKAGPDINEQFF. CDR3 in DNA: TGTGCCAGCGGCTACAAGGCGGGCCCTGACATTAATGAGCAGTTCTTC.

A few counts support this clonotype. The chain joins TRBV20-1 to TRBJ2-5; no reliable D call. The germline gives CDR1 DFQATT, CDR2 SNEGSKA (reference sequence). V was cut by 3 bases and J by 2 bases, with 10 bases left in between. The CDR3 has 13 amino acids. The CDR3 nucleotides read TGCAGTGCTAGTTCCCAGATACAAGAGACCCAGTACTTC. This translates into CSASSQIQETQYF.

V and J are TRBV12-3 or TRBV12-4 and TRBJ2-2, with 12 bases aligning to TRBD1. CDR3 length: 19 residues. Trimming at V came to 6 bases and at J to 1 base, leaving 12 bases not matched to a gene. This CDR3 is CASRAPGTGGRRNTGELFF. The CDR3 bases are TGTGCCAGCAGAGCTCCCGGGACAGGGGGCCGGCGGAACACCGGGGAGCTGTTTTTT.

The chain recombines TRBV5-6 with TRBJ2-3, with D perhaps TRBD2 (7 bases). Trimming took off 3 bases at V and 6 bases at J, with 17 bases between the two ends. The germline V gene has CDR1 SGHDT and CDR2 YYEEEE. The CDR3 runs to 15 residues. The DNA for the CDR3 is TGTGCCAGCAGCTGGGGGGGGGGCGTAACCGATACGCAGTATTTT. Translated: CASSWGGGVTDTQYF.

In this sample, this clonotype turned up a few times. The V and J genes are TRBV12-3 or TRBV12-4 and TRBJ1-6; 7 bases map to TRBD1. V was pared by 5 bases and J by 7 bases, with 11 bases of the junction left unmatched. CDR3 size: 16 residues. The CDR3 nucleotides are TGTGCCAGCAGTCGATTCGGGACAGTAGTCAATTCACCCCTCCACTTT. It translates to CASSRFGTVVNSPLHF.

This clonotype was counted a single time. This chain joins TRBV6-1 and TRBJ2-7; D possibly matches TRBD1 or TRBD2 (5 bases each). CDR1 and CDR2 from the germline V gene are MNHNS and SASEGT. This CDR3 comprises 15 residues. The V end was cut by 3 bases, the J end by 0 bases, with 12 bases between. The CDR3 DNA reads as TGTGCCAGCAGTGATAACGGGGCAAACTCCTACGAGCAGTACTTC. The encoded protein is CASSDNGANSYEQYF.

This clonotype was observed at least ten times. The V and J genes are TRBV12-3 or TRBV12-4 and TRBJ2-7; 7 bases are shared with TRBD1. The CDR3 is made up of 15 amino acids. Trimming removed 1 base from V and 3 bases from J; junction bases left unmatched: 6. CDR3: CASSLGRQGFYEQYV. The CDR3 DNA sequence: TGTGCCAGCAGTTTAGGGCGACAGGGTTTCTACGAGCAGTACGTC.

This clonotype appeared a few times. This chain joins TRBV10-3 and TRBJ1-1; D might be TRBD1 (5 bases). CDR3 length equals 13 residues. With 6 bases removed from V and 1 base from J, the gap between germline ends came to 9 bases. CDR1 is ENHRY and CDR2 is SYGVKD in the germline V gene. CDR3 DNA: TGTGCCATCAGGGGGGTCAGGAACACTGAAGCTTTCTTT. Translation gives CAIRGVRNTEAFF.

Ten or more counts support this clonotype. V is TRBV5-5 and J is TRBJ2-5; D is unclear. Trimming shortened V by 4 bases and J by 2 bases, and 12 bases separated the two germline ends. Germline V CDR1 and CDR2: SGHKS, YYEKEE (reference sequence). There are 14 residues in the CDR3. CDR3 sequence (DNA): TGTGCCAGCAGCCTGGCCTCCGAGCAAGAGACCCAGTACTTC. This translates into CASSLASEQETQYF.

This clonotype was seen more than once but under ten times. The chain has TRBV6-5 and TRBJ1-1; the match to TRBD1 covers 10 bases. CDR1 and CDR2 from the germline V gene are MNHEY and SVGAGI. The CDR3 loop spans 16 amino acids. Germline trimming cut 2 bases from V and 2 bases from J; bases unmatched to any gene: 5. The CDR3 DNA is TGTGCCAGCAGTTACCGGGACAGGGGTGGAAACACTGAAGCTTTCTTT. Its protein product is CASSYRDRGGNTEAFF.

This clonotype was seen ten or more times. Written as DNA, the CDR3 is TGTGCCAGCAGCTTACGACAGGCAAGGGACACTGAAGCTTTCTTT. Translating gives CASSLRQARDTEAFF. This chain connects TRBV4-2 to TRBJ1-1, with D perhaps matching TRBD1 (6 bases). In germline, CDR1 is LGHNA, CDR2 YNFKEQ. The CDR3 contains 15 residues. The ends were cut back, 5 bases at V and 3 bases at J, with 16 bases in the middle.

Ten or more counts support this clonotype. CDR3 sequence: CATSSRNAQGGEQFF. The DNA for the CDR3 is TGTGCCACCAGCAGCCGGAATGCGCAGGGGGGTGAGCAGTTCTTC. The rearrangement uses TRBV15 and TRBJ2-1; a weak D match, TRBD1 (7 bases). V was cut by 3 bases and J by 9 bases, with 18 bases left in between. The length of the CDR3 is 15 residues. Germline CDR1 reads LNHNV; CDR2 reads YYDKDF (reference sequence).

The chain joins TRBV12-3 or TRBV12-4 to TRBJ1-3; D is undetermined. The CDR3 is made up of 14 amino acids. Trimming shortened V by 7 bases and J by 4 bases, and 14 bases separated the two germline ends. CDR3 sequence (DNA): TGTGCCAGCACCTCCCGAGGGTTCGGAAACACCATATATTTT. It yields the protein CASTSRGFGNTIYF.